The 9 T cell receptor beta chains below come from one sample, sequenced in a study of blood T cell repertoires in COVID-19. Libraries were prepared by immunoSEQ multiplex PCR; TCRdb keeps only in-frame clonotypes and omits some of them. The repertoire holds about 190,000 clones, with roughly 84% as singletons. The sequencing sample was made of PBMCs or T cells enriched from blood (not recorded which). These receptor sequences come from a woman in her twenties or thirties who had been exposed to COVID-19.

Only one count was recorded for this clone. This chain connects TRBV10-3 to TRBJ1-3, with TRBD1 as a possible D gene (5 bases). V dropped 6 bases and J dropped 2 bases, with 14 bases sitting between them. This CDR3 contains 15 residues. Germline V lookup: CDR1 ENHRY, CDR2 SYGVKD. The CDR3 reads CAISRGGDTGNTIYF. The DNA of the CDR3 is TGTGCCATCAGCCGAGGAGGGGATACTGGAAACACCATATATTTT.

The V call is TRBV5-6, the J call TRBJ1-2; unclear D gene. Germline V CDR1 and CDR2: SGHDT, YYEEEE. V was pared by 4 bases and J by 4 bases, with 17 bases between. This CDR3 has 15 amino acids. CDR3 sequence: CASSPTGLITYGYTF. In nucleotides, the CDR3 is TGTGCCAGCAGCCCCACCGGTCTAATAACCTATGGCTACACCTTC.

The gene calls are TRBV4-1 and TRBJ2-3; D is undetermined. Germline CDR1 MGHRA, CDR2 YSYEKL. The ends were cut back, 3 bases at V and 4 bases at J, with 8 bases in the middle. The CDR3 length is 13 residues. CDR3 DNA sequence: TGCGCCAGCAGCCACACCCCGGCAGATACGCAGTATTTT. It specifies CASSHTPADTQYF.

CDR3 DNA sequence: TGTGCCAGCAGTTTCGGGACTATGGAGTCCTACGAGCAGTACTTC. Residues: CASSFGTMESYEQYF. The chain recombines TRBV6-5 with TRBJ2-7, with 7 bases that match TRBD2. Germline CDR1 reads MNHEY; CDR2 reads SVGAGI. With V trimmed by 4 bases and J by 1 base, 7 bases remained unmatched. The length of the CDR3 is 15 residues.

In its sample, this clone was seen a few times. The chain combines TRBV7-9 with TRBJ1-2, with D maybe TRBD1 (6 bases). Germline values: CDR1 SEHNR, CDR2 FQNEAQ (reference sequence). The CDR3 runs 13 residues. Trimming cost V 5 bases and J 12 bases, with 19 bases left between them. This chain's CDR3 is CASSMGHATEDTF. CDR3 bases: TGTGCCAGCAGCATGGGACACGCCACTGAGGACACCTTC. Full variable domain (missing parts from reference TRBV7-9 and TRBJ1-2): DTGVSQNPRHKITKRGQNVTFRCDPISEHNRLYWYRQTLGQGPEFLTYFQNEAQLEKSRLLSDRFSAERPKGSFSTLEIQRTEQGDSAMYLCASSMGHATEDTFGSGTRLTVV.

The V call is TRBV18, the J call TRBJ2-1, with D possibly matching TRBD2 (7 bases). Germline assignment: CDR1 KGHSH and CDR2 LQKENI. V dropped 4 bases and J dropped 8 bases, with 15 bases sitting between them. This CDR3 is built from 14 residues. The CDR3 spells CASSLLLGGDEQFF. The CDR3 nucleotides are TGTGCCAGCTCACTTCTTCTAGGGGGGGATGAGCAGTTCTTC. The complete variable domain, with remaining parts taken from reference TRBV18 and TRBJ2-1, reads NAGVMQNPRHLVRRRGQEARLRCSPMKGHSHVYWYRQLPEEGLKFMVYLQKENIIDESGMPKERFSAEFPKEGPSILRIQQVVRGDSAAYFCASSLLLGGDEQFFGPGTRLTVL.

The chain links TRBV4-1 to TRBJ1-3, with D possibly matching TRBD1 (6 bases). The germline CDR1 and CDR2 sequences are MGHRA and YSYEKL. With 1 base removed from V and 0 bases from J, the gap between germline ends came to 16 bases. The CDR3 is 18 amino acids. CDR3 protein: CASSQAPGQSISGNTIYF. In DNA, the CDR3 is TGCGCCAGCAGCCAAGCTCCGGGACAAAGCATCTCTGGAAACACCATATATTTT.

J is TRBJ2-1 and V is TRBV5-1, with 8 bases that match TRBD1. From germline, CDR1 is SGHRS and CDR2 YFSETQ. V trimming: 4 bases; J trimming: 8 bases; junction bases outside the gene matches: 8. The CDR3 has 14 amino acids. CDR3 region: CASSVQTGGDEQFF. CDR3 nucleotides: TGCGCCAGCAGCGTGCAAACAGGGGGAGATGAGCAGTTCTTC.

This clone was counted a single time. The chain carries TRBV19 and TRBJ1-5, with D possibly matching TRBD1 (6 bases). V lost 5 bases to trimming and J lost 7 bases, with 12 bases between them. CDR1 and CDR2 from the germline V gene are LNHDA and SQIVND (reference sequence). CDR3 size: 13 residues. CDR3 amino acids: CASSAQGEQPQHF. DNA of the CDR3: TGTGCCAGTAGTGCACAGGGTGAACAGCCCCAGCATTTT.